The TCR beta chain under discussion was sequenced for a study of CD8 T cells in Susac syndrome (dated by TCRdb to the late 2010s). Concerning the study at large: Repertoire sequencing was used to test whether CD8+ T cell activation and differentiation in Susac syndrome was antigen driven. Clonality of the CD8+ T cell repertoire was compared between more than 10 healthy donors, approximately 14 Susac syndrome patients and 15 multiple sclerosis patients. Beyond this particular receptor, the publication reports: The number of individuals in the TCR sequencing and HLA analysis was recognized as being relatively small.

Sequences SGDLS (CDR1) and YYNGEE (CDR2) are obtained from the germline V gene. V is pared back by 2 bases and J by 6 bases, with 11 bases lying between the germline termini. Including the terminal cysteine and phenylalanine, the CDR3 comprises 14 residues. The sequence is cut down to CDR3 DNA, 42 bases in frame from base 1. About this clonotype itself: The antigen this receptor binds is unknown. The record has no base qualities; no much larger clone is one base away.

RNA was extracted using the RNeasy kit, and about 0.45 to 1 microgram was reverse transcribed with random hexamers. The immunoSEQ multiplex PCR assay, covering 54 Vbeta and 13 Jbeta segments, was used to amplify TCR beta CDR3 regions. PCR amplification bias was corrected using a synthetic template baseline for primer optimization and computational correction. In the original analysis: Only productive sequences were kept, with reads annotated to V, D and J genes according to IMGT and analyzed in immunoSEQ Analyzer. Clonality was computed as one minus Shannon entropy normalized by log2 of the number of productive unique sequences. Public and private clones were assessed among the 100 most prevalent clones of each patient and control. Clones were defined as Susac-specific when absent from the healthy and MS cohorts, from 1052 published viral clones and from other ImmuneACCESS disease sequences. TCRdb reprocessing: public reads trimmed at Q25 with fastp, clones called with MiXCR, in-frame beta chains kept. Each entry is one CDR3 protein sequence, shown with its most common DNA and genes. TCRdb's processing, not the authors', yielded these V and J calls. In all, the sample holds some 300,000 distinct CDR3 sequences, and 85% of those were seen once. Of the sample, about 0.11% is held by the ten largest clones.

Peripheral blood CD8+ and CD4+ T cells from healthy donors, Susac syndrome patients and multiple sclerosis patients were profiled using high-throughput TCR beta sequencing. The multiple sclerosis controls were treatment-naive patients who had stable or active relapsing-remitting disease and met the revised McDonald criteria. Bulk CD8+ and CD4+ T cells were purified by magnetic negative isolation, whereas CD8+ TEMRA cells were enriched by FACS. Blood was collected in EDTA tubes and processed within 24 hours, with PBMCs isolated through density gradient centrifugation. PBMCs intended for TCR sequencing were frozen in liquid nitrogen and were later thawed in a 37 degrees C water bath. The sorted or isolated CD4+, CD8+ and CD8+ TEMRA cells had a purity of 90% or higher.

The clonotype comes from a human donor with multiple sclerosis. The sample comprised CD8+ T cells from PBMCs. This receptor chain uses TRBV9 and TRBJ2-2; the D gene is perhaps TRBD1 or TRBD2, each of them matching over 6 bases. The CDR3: CASSVGGRAGELFF. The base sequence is TGTGCCAGCAGCGTTGGGGGGCGCGCCGGGGAGCTGTTTTTT.